Following are 28 T cell receptor beta chains from one sample sequenced in a study of shared clonotypes between healthy human individuals (dated by TCRdb to the early 2020s). The method was the immunoSEQ multiplex PCR assay. Drawn from immuneACCESS, this table holds only the in-frame rearrangements with V and J called that TCRdb kept. Clones are partly lost; checked studies trace under half to an unresolved V gene and leave the rest unexplained. The sample has about 670,000 clones on record, about two thirds of them singletons. The ten largest clones capture under 2% of the sample. Input material: memory CD4+ T cells sorted from blood. Read against the paper, the sample's cell subset or site label means: CD45RA-negative fraction. These receptor sequences come from a woman aged 25 to 39 in good health.

This clone was counted once. The CDR3 spells CASSYQGTDTQYF. Here the CDR3 DNA reads TGTGCCAGCAGTTACCAGGGCACAGATACGCAGTATTTT. The chain carries TRBV6-5 and TRBJ2-3; D remains ambiguous. This CDR3 has 13 residues. Germline CDR1 and CDR2: MNHEY and SVGAGI. With 2 bases removed from V and 1 base from J, the gap between germline ends came to 4 bases.

A note on this clone: The junction and the germline gene differ at one end; a read error may be behind it. V is TRBV6-5 and J is TRBJ2-1; a weak D match, TRBD2 (5 bases). Germline V gene data show CDR1 as MNHEY and CDR2 as SVGAGI. The CDR3 is 13 amino acids. The chain's CDR3 is CASTKAASNAQFF. In DNA, the CDR3 is TGTGCCAGCACCAAAGCGGCGTCGAATGCGCAGTTCTTC.

V gene TRBV28 combines with J gene TRBJ2-2; 9 nucleotides match TRBD2. Germline CDR1 MDHEN, CDR2 SYDVKM. The CDR3 is 17 residues long. The V gene end was trimmed by 2 bases and the J gene end by 0 bases; junction bases not matched to a gene: 4. The CDR3 sequence: CASSLAGGPPNTGELFF. The CDR3 nucleotides read TGTGCCAGCAGTTTAGCGGGAGGGCCCCCGAACACCGGGGAGCTGTTTTTT.

The V gene is TRBV5-5, the J gene TRBJ2-2, with 11 bases matching TRBD2. Trimming at V came to 4 bases and at J to 4 bases, leaving 3 bases not matched to a gene. Germline CDR1 and CDR2: SGHKS and YYEKEE (reference sequence). This CDR3 contains 15 residues. This chain's CDR3 is CASSPGTSGTGELFF. The CDR3 DNA is TGTGCCAGCAGCCCTGGGACTAGCGGCACCGGGGAGCTGTTTTTT.

This clone has just a few counts. This chain links TRBV30 with TRBJ2-7, with 7 nucleotides matching TRBD1. J gave up 7 bases and V 4 bases, and 10 bases lay outside the gene matches. The length of the CDR3 is 13 residues. CDR1 GTSNPN and CDR2 SVGIG come from the germline V gene (reference sequence). This chain's CDR3 is CAWTGGMEWEQYF. The CDR3 coding sequence is TGTGCCTGGACAGGGGGTATGGAGTGGGAGCAGTACTTC.

The chain uses TRBV7-9 and TRBJ2-5, with 8 bases fitting TRBD1. Germline V gives CDR1 SEHNR, CDR2 FQNEAQ (reference sequence). This CDR3 contains 13 residues. V dropped 2 bases and J dropped 5; count of bases not matched to a gene: 1. The CDR3 reads CASSLQGAETQYF. Here the CDR3 DNA reads TGTGCCAGCAGCTTACAGGGGGCTGAGACCCAGTACTTC.

The rearrangement joins TRBV27 to TRBJ1-6; 9 nucleotides agree with TRBD1. J was trimmed by 6 bases and V by 5 bases; bases with no gene match: 5. CDR1 is MNHEY, CDR2 SMNVEV, per germline (reference sequence). CDR3 size: 15 residues. This CDR3 is CASSPGQGRNSPLHF. CDR3 DNA: TGTGCCAGCAGTCCGGGACAGGGACGTAATTCACCCCTCCACTTT.

The chain is built from TRBV6-1 and TRBJ2-7; 10 bases map to TRBD1. The V segment lost 6 bases and the J segment 5 bases; nucleotides outside the gene matches: 4. In germline, CDR1 is MNHNS, CDR2 SASEGT. The length of the CDR3 is 13 residues. The CDR3 DNA reads TGTGCCAGCAGGAGACAGGGGGCCGACGAGCAGTACTTC. This translates into CASRRQGADEQYF.

The V call is TRBV7-6, the J call TRBJ2-5, with D perhaps matching TRBD2 (6 bases). Per germline, CDR1 SGHVS and CDR2 FNYEAQ. This CDR3 contains 16 residues. V was trimmed by 5 bases and J by 1 base, leaving 17 bases between them. In DNA, the CDR3 is TGTGCCAGCAGCCTCCAACTCACGGGACTCCAAGAGACCCAGTACTTC. Amino acids: CASSLQLTGLQETQYF. Full variable domain (remainder filled in from reference TRBV7-6 and TRBJ2-5): GAGVSQSPRYKVTKRGQDVALRCDPISGHVSLYWYRQALGQGPEFLTYFNYEAQQDKSGLPNDRFSAERPEGSISTLTIQRTEQRDSAMYRCASSLQLTGLQETQYFGPGTRLLVL.

The chain recombines TRBV6-1 with TRBJ2-2; a weak D match, TRBD1 (5 bases). CDR3 size: 14 residues. V was clipped by 4 bases and J by 8 bases, with 14 bases between them. Germline values: CDR1 MNHNS, CDR2 SASEGT. The CDR3 nucleotides read TGTGCCAGCAGTGCATACAGGCTCTTGGGGGAGCTGTTTTTT. Protein: CASSAYRLLGELFF.

The CDR3 region is CASSSDSLGEQYF. The CDR3 coding sequence is TGTGCCAGCAGCTCGGACAGCCTGGGCGAGCAGTACTTC. This chain uses TRBV11-1 with TRBJ2-7, with a weak D call TRBD1 (6 bases). This CDR3 contains 13 residues. Between the trimmed V and J ends, which lost 4 bases and 6 bases, there was a span of 13 bases. Germline CDR1 and CDR2: SGHAT and FQDESV (reference sequence).

The chain couples TRBV19 to TRBJ1-5; 10 nucleotides align to TRBD1. The CDR3 has 15 amino acids. Germline lookup yields CDR1 LNHDA and CDR2 SQIVND (reference sequence). Losses at the gene ends were 6 bases for V and 7 bases for J; bases not matched to a gene: 9. CDR3 nucleotides: TGTGCCAGTAGGCCTAGACAGGGGGCTTGGCAGCCCCAGCATTTT. Translated: CASRPRQGAWQPQHF.

The V and J genes are TRBV14 and TRBJ2-3; possibly TRBD2 for D (5 bases). CDR1 and CDR2 from the germline V gene are SGHDN and FVKESK. V was shortened by 4 bases and J by 0 bases, with 11 bases between the two germline ends. This CDR3 contains 15 residues. Here the CDR3 reads CASSPELGSTDTQYF. In DNA, the CDR3 is TGTGCCAGCAGCCCCGAACTAGGTAGCACAGATACGCAGTATTTT.

The V call is TRBV4-2, the J call TRBJ2-2; D uncertain. Trimming removed 5 bases from V and 0 bases from J, with 4 bases in between. Germline V gene lookup returns CDR1 LGHNA and CDR2 YNFKEQ. CDR3 length: 13 amino acids. For the CDR3, the DNA is TGTGCCAGCAGCTTTTCGAACACCGGGGAGCTGTTTTTT. Its translation: CASSFSNTGELFF.

The chain carries TRBV15 and TRBJ1-3; no firm D call. Germline CDR1 is LNHNV and CDR2 is YYDKDF (reference sequence). This CDR3 contains 14 residues. V lost 0 bases and J 4 bases, leaving 7 bases between the germline ends. CDR3 protein: CATSREGRGNTIYF. The CDR3 DNA reads TGTGCCACCAGCAGAGAGGGCAGAGGAAACACCATATATTTT. The whole variable domain, filled in from reference TRBV15 and TRBJ1-3, reads DAMVIQNPRYQVTQFGKPVTLSCSQTLNHNVMYWYQQKSSQAPKLLFHYYDKDFNNEADTPDNFQSRRPNTSFCFLDIRSPGLGDTAMYLCATSREGRGNTIYFGEGSWLTVV.

This clone was picked up a small number of times. This chain connects TRBV7-9 to TRBJ2-7; no firm D call. The CDR3 is made up of 13 amino acids. The ends were cut back, 3 bases at V and 3 bases at J, with 9 bases in the middle. Germline-derived CDR1 and CDR2 are SEHNR and FQNEAQ (reference sequence). The CDR3 nucleotides are TGTGCCAGCAGCTTTGGGCAGATCTACGAGCAGTACTTC. Protein: CASSFGQIYEQYF.

The V gene is TRBV6-1, the J gene TRBJ1-1; D unresolved. This CDR3 contains 13 residues. From germline, CDR1 is MNHNS and CDR2 SASEGT. With 4 bases removed from V and 9 bases from J, the gap between germline ends came to 15 bases. Here the CDR3 DNA reads TGTGCCAGCAGTGCCTTCGGACTGGGTAAAGCTTTCTTT. Its protein is CASSAFGLGKAFF.

As for this clone: Other DNA variants within this sample encode the same CDR3. The chain links TRBV30 to TRBJ1-2; 8 bases agree with TRBD1. Looked up from germline, CDR1 is GTSNPN and CDR2 is SVGIG (reference sequence). V was clipped by 2 bases and J by 5 bases; unmatched bases: 4. The CDR3 is 13 residues long. The CDR3 sequence is CAWSLGQGYGYTF. Here the CDR3 DNA reads TGTGCCTGGAGTCTCGGACAGGGTTATGGCTACACCTTC.

This clone was counted once. The chain uses TRBV6-1 and TRBJ2-1, with TRBD2 identical over 11 bases. Germline CDR1 reads MNHNS; CDR2 reads SASEGT. CDR3 length: 14 amino acids. The J segment lost 3 bases and the V segment lost 8 bases, leaving 3 bases of the junction unmatched. The CDR3, as DNA: TGTGCCAGCGGACTAGCGGGCAACTACAATGAGCAGTTCTTC. It specifies CASGLAGNYNEQFF.

The chain links TRBV7-6 to TRBJ2-5, with D possibly being TRBD1 (5 bases). Looked up from germline, CDR1 is SGHVS and CDR2 is FNYEAQ. CDR3 size: 13 residues. V was pared by 5 bases and J by 1 base, with 8 bases between. The CDR3 DNA sequence: TGTGCCAGCAGCAGGGGTCTCCAAGAGACCCAGTACTTC. Translated: CASSRGLQETQYF.

The table lists this clone with a few counts. V gene TRBV20-1 combines with J gene TRBJ2-3; D possibly corresponds to TRBD2 (5 bases). The CDR3 length is 11 residues. Germline V gene lookup returns CDR1 DFQATT and CDR2 SNEGSKA (reference sequence). V lost 6 bases to trimming and J lost 3 bases, with 7 bases between them. DNA for the CDR3: TGCAGTGCCGGGATTACAGATACGCAGTATTTT. This sequence encodes CSAGITDTQYF.

The chain combines TRBV7-9 with TRBJ1-6, with no clear D. Trimming took 0 bases from V and 8 from J, leaving 5 bases between them. The CDR3 has 13 residues. CDR1 is SEHNR, CDR2 FQNEAQ, per germline (reference sequence). CDR3 in amino acids: CASSLALDSPLHF. The CDR3 DNA reads TGTGCCAGCAGCTTAGCGCTTGATTCACCCCTCCACTTT. The full variable domain, its missing parts supplied by reference TRBV7-9 and TRBJ1-6, is DTGVSQNPRHKITKRGQNVTFRCDPISEHNRLYWYRQTLGQGPEFLTYFQNEAQLEKSRLLSDRFSAERPKGSFSTLEIQRTEQGDSAMYLCASSLALDSPLHFGNGTRLTVT.

The chain employs TRBV2 and TRBJ1-2, with a possible D match to TRBD1 (6 bases). The CDR3 is made up of 13 amino acids. Trimming left V 8 bases short and J 2 bases short, with 12 bases between. Looked up from germline, CDR1 is SNHLY and CDR2 is FYNNEI. CDR3 sequence reads: CASLDSLNYGYTF. DNA for the CDR3: TGTGCCAGCTTGGACAGTTTAAACTATGGCTACACCTTC. Filled out from reference TRBV2 and TRBJ1-2, the complete variable domain reads EPEVTQTPSHQVTQMGQEVILRCVPISNHLYFYWYRQILGQKVEFLVSFYNNEISEKSEIFDDQFSVERPDGSNFTLKIRSTKLEDSAMYFCASLDSLNYGYTFGSGTRLTVV.

The gene calls are TRBV7-7 and TRBJ2-5, with a tentative D call TRBD2 (6 bases). Germline-derived CDR1 and CDR2 are SSHAT and FNYEAQ (reference sequence). The CDR3 has 14 amino acids. The germline V and J ends were trimmed by 2 bases and 5 bases, with 12 bases remaining between them. Here the CDR3 DNA reads TGTGCCAGCAGCTTATCGGGAGAAAAGGAGACCCAGTACTTC. Protein: CASSLSGEKETQYF.

CDR3 amino acids: CASSLDRGFGELFF. For the CDR3, the DNA is TGCGCCAGCAGCTTGGACAGGGGGTTCGGGGAGCTGTTTTTT. The chain uses TRBV5-1 and TRBJ2-2; TRBD1 aligns across 8 bases. The germline V gene encodes CDR1 SGHRS and CDR2 YFSETQ. The CDR3 contains 14 residues. The J segment lost 7 bases and the V segment lost 0 bases, leaving 2 bases of the junction unmatched.

As to this clone: The sample holds other DNA sequences that translate to the same CDR3. J is TRBJ2-5 and V is TRBV27; D gene unclear. Germline CDR1 and CDR2: MNHEY and SMNVEV (reference sequence). This CDR3 contains 12 residues. V was cut by 5 bases and J by 5 bases, with 9 bases left in between. CDR3 sequence reads: CASSPSRETQYF. The CDR3 nucleotides are TGTGCCAGCAGTCCCTCGAGGGAGACCCAGTACTTC.

The chain uses TRBV29-1 and TRBJ1-2, with 7 bases matching TRBD1. Germline CDR1 reads SQVTM; CDR2 reads ANQGSEA. V shed 5 bases, J shed 7 bases, and the junction held 10 bases outside the gene matches. The CDR3 has 13 amino acids. The DNA of the CDR3 is TGCAGCGTTCTTACCCGACAGGGAAGTGGCTACACCTTC. Its protein product is CSVLTRQGSGYTF.

Written as DNA, the CDR3 is TGTGCCAGCATCCTGACTGAGAACACTGAAGCTTTCTTT. This codes for CASILTENTEAFF. The V gene is TRBV28, the J gene TRBJ1-1; no clear D gene. Between the trimmed V and J ends, which lost 7 bases and 1 base, there was a span of 10 bases. The CDR3 length is 13 residues. The germline V gene has CDR1 MDHEN and CDR2 SYDVKM.